This T cell receptor beta chain emerged from a study of graft-versus-host responses after intestinal transplantation. Study at large: Tacrolimus plus steroids were given to all recipients for 2 to 4 years, preceded by anti-thymocyte globulin induction.

A remark on this clone: The target antigen is unknown.

Germline CDR1 and CDR2: MRHNA and SNTAGT. V was clipped by 1 base and J by 4 bases, with 11 bases between them. This CDR3 contains 15 residues. Profiling relied on immunoSEQ multiplex PCR, and the TCRdb table lists in-frame clones only, not all of them. The table includes tens of thousands of clones, roughly 90% detected once. Study-wide results and limits: Association was observed between peak circulating GvH clone levels and early post-transplant HvG declines. Subjects displaying graft-donor T cell macrochimerism possessed elevated graft-versus-host to host-versus-graft clonal ratios inside allografts. GvH clones were identified in recipient marrow, with some first appearing in ileum or blood.

The chain is built from TRBV6-4 and TRBJ2-1, with D unresolved. This TCR came from a human patient who received an intestinal transplant, so some T cells may come from the graft donor. The sample here was PBMCs, taken 98 days after intestinal transplantation. In nucleotides, the CDR3 is TGTGCCAGCAGTGACTTTGAAGCTACTTACAATGAGCAGTTCTTC. This translates into CASSDFEATYNEQFF.